This is a list of T cell receptor beta chains from one sample in a study of blood T cell repertoires in COVID-19. TCRdb's copy holds only in-frame clones and misses some; the assay was immunoSEQ multiplex PCR. The repertoire includes roughly 300,000 clones, around four fifths of them detected once, and roughly a tenth sits in the top ten. Sequencing was carried out using peripheral blood. All receptors come from a woman aged 45-59 years who had recovered from COVID-19. Each CDR3 is given with its conserved first and last residue. The D gene is left open where the match is weak. Clone size is shown for a subset of rows, as once, few, many or a class of expanded clone.

D: NA
V: TRBV5-1
size: NA
J: TRBJ2-2
CDR3: CASSLDPGITGELFF
DNA: TGCGCCAGCAGCTTGGATCCGGGAATCACCGGGGAGCTGTTTTTT

D: NA
V: TRBV9
size: NA
J: TRBJ1-2
CDR3: CASSVEGEWGQNYGYTF
DNA: TGTGCCAGCAGCGTAGAAGGGGAGTGGGGGCAAAACTATGGCTACACCTTC

D: NA
V: TRBV7-2
size: NA
J: TRBJ1-5
CDR3: CASSAQDNQPQHF
DNA: TGTGCCAGCAGCGCACAAGATAATCAGCCCCAGCATTTT

D: NA
V: TRBV15
size: NA
J: TRBJ1-4
CDR3: CATREEEWNEKLFF
DNA: TGTGCCACCAGAGAGGAGGAGTGGAATGAAAAACTGTTTTTT

D: TRBD2
V: TRBV19
size: NA
J: TRBJ2-3
CDR3: CASSIRSGSDTQYF
DNA: TGTGCCAGTAGTATTCGTAGCGGGAGTGATACGCAGTATTTT

D: NA
V: TRBV7-9
size: NA
J: TRBJ2-2
CDR3: CASSSNTGELFF
DNA: TGTGCCAGCAGCTCTAACACCGGGGAGCTGTTTTTT

D: TRBD2
V: TRBV5-1
size: NA
J: TRBJ2-2
CDR3: CASQTSGGPGELFF
DNA: TGCGCCAGTCAGACTAGCGGGGGGCCCGGGGAGCTGTTTTTT

D: TRBD1
V: TRBV7-3
size: NA
J: TRBJ2-3
CDR3: CASSLDRGSTDTQYF
DNA: TGTGCCAGCAGCTTAGACAGGGGTAGCACAGATACGCAGTATTTT

D: NA
V: TRBV28
size: NA
J: TRBJ1-1
CDR3: CASKAGGDTEAFF
DNA: TGTGCCAGCAAGGCGGGCGGGGACACTGAAGCTTTCTTT

D: TRBD1
V: TRBV4-1
size: NA
J: TRBJ2-5
CDR3: CASSQEKQGNPYQETQYF
DNA: TGCGCCAGCAGCCAAGAAAAACAGGGGAACCCGTACCAAGAGACCCAGTACTTC

D: NA
V: TRBV4-1
size: NA
J: TRBJ1-2
CDR3: CASSQDRLYGYTF
DNA: TGCGCCAGCAGCCAAGATAGACTCTATGGCTACACCTTC

D: NA
V: TRBV7-2
size: NA
J: TRBJ2-2
CDR3: CASSPIGGTGELFF
DNA: TGTGCCAGCAGCCCCATCGGGGGCACCGGGGAGCTGTTTTTT

D: TRBD1
V: TRBV5-1
size: once
J: TRBJ2-1
CDR3: CASSGGTGGLDNEQFF
DNA: TGCGCCAGCAGCGGTGGGACAGGGGGTCTCGACAATGAGCAGTTCTTC

D: TRBD1
V: TRBV7-3
size: NA
J: TRBJ2-1
CDR3: CASSYSWTGVNEQFF
DNA: TGTGCCAGCAGCTATAGCTGGACAGGGGTCAATGAGCAGTTCTTC